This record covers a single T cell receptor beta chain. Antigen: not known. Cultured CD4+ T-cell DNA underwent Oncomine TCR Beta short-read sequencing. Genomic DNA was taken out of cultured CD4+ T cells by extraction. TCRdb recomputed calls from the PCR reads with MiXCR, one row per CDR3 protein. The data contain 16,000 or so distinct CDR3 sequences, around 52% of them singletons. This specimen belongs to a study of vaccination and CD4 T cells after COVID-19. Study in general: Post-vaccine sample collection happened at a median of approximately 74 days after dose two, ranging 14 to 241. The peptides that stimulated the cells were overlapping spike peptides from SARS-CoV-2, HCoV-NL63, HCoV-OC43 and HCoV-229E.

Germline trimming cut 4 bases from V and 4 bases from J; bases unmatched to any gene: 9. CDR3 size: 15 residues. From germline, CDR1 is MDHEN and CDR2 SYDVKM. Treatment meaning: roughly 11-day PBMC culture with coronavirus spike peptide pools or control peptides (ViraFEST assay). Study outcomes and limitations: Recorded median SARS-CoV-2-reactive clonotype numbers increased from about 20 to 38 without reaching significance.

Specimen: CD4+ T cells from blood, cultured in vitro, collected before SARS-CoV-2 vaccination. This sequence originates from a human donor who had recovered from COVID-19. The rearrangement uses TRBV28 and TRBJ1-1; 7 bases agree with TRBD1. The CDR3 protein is CASSYDRALSTEAFF. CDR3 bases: TGTGCCAGCAGTTATGACAGGGCCTTGAGCACTGAAGCTTTCTTT.